The 17 T cell receptor beta chains below come from one sample, sequenced in a study of blood T cell repertoires in COVID-19. Sequencing was performed with immunoSEQ multiplex PCR; in TCRdb, only in-frame clones are kept and a portion is missing. The data show around 210,000 clones, 85% to 90% seen once. The specimen was peripheral blood. The source is a man between 18 and 29 years old with active or convalescent COVID-19.

This clone is a singleton in its sample. The chain uses TRBV28 and TRBJ1-2; 7 bases map to TRBD1. J gave up 3 bases and V 5 bases, and 9 bases lay outside the gene matches. CDR3 length equals 15 residues. Germline CDR1 MDHEN, CDR2 SYDVKM. The CDR3 reads CASSPQQGIDYGYTF. CDR3 coding DNA: TGTGCCAGCAGTCCCCAACAGGGGATAGACTATGGCTACACCTTC.

This clone was recorded once. The CDR3 sequence is CASREGTGSYNEKLFF. The CDR3, as DNA: TGTGCCAGCAGAGAGGGAACAGGGTCCTATAATGAAAAACTGTTTTTT. The chain couples TRBV7-8 to TRBJ1-4, with D possibly matching TRBD1 (6 bases). Germline loops: CDR1 SGHVS, CDR2 FQNEAQ. The CDR3 has 16 residues. With 6 bases removed from V and 4 bases from J, the gap between germline ends came to 18 bases.

The gene calls are TRBV6-5 and TRBJ2-1, with D maybe TRBD1 (5 bases). Germline lookup yields CDR1 MNHEY and CDR2 SVGAGI. The CDR3 runs 14 residues. V was trimmed by 5 bases and J by 2 bases, leaving 10 bases between them. The DNA of the CDR3 is TGTGCCAGCAGTCCTGTGGGGCCCTACAATGAGCAGTTCTTC. As protein: CASSPVGPYNEQFF.

Only one count was recorded for this clone. The chain recombines TRBV6-5 with TRBJ1-5; possibly TRBD1 for D (6 bases). Trimming cost V 6 bases and J 7 bases, with 13 bases left between them. The CDR3 length is 13 residues. Germline V CDR1 and CDR2: MNHEY, SVGAGI. Written as DNA, the CDR3 is TGTGCCAGCAGAAGGGGGACGGGGCAGCCCCAGCATTTT. As protein: CASRRGTGQPQHF.

This chain uses TRBV5-4 with TRBJ2-7, with 14 bases fitting TRBD2. Germline V CDR1 and CDR2: SGHNT, YYREEE (reference sequence). The CDR3 is 15 residues long. V lost 4 bases and J lost 3; bases outside the gene matches: 3. The CDR3 reads CASSPGLAGVYEQYF. CDR3 coding DNA: TGTGCCAGCAGCCCGGGACTAGCGGGAGTCTACGAGCAGTACTTC. Looking up the rest from reference TRBV5-4 and TRBJ2-7 gives the full variable domain: ETGVTQSPTHLIKTRGQQVTLRCSSQSGHNTVSWYQQALGQGPQFIFQYYREEENGRGNFPPRFSGLQFPNYSSELNVNALELDDSALYLCASSPGLAGVYEQYFGPGTRLTVT.

The chain employs TRBV2 and TRBJ1-2; D is uncertain. Deletions cut 4 bases from V and 4 bases from J, with 13 bases between. The CDR3 consists of 14 residues. CDR1 and CDR2 from the germline V gene are SNHLY and FYNNEI. The CDR3 sequence is CASSAWVRGYGYTF. In DNA form, the CDR3 reads TGTGCCAGCAGTGCTTGGGTGCGCGGCTATGGCTACACCTTC.

V and J are TRBV3-1 (or the pseudogene TRBV3-2) and TRBJ2-1; 8 bases fit TRBD2. The germline gives CDR1 LGHDT, CDR2 YNNKEL (reference sequence). This CDR3 is 18 amino acids long. After removal of 0 bases from V and 5 bases from J, the junction contained 12 bases not matched to a gene. The CDR3 here is CASSQDRSRLAFNNEQFF. CDR3 DNA sequence: TGTGCCAGCAGCCAAGACCGTAGTCGACTAGCGTTTAACAATGAGCAGTTCTTC.

The V gene is TRBV5-4, the J gene TRBJ2-7, with 7 bases identical to TRBD2. The germline V gene has CDR1 SGHNT and CDR2 YYREEE (reference sequence). Unmatched junction bases numbered 5, after V lost 0 bases and J lost 5 bases. This CDR3 region has 14 residues. CDR3 amino acids: CASSLGREQNEQYF. The DNA of the CDR3 is TGTGCCAGCAGCTTGGGGCGGGAGCAGAACGAGCAGTACTTC. Complete variable domain (other parts from reference TRBV5-4 and TRBJ2-7): ETGVTQSPTHLIKTRGQQVTLRCSSQSGHNTVSWYQQALGQGPQFIFQYYREEENGRGNFPPRFSGLQFPNYSSELNVNALELDDSALYLCASSLGREQNEQYFGPGTRLTVT.

This clone was found a few times. The V gene is TRBV6-4, the J gene TRBJ2-2; TRBD2 is a possible D gene (5 bases). The V and J ends lost 3 bases and 6 bases respectively, with 11 bases between them. The CDR3 is made up of 14 amino acids. From germline, CDR1 is MRHNA and CDR2 SNTAGT. CDR3 sequence (DNA): TGTGCCAGCAGTGATGTACTAGGCGCCGGGGAGCTGTTTTTT. This codes for CASSDVLGAGELFF.

The V call is TRBV7-7, the J call TRBJ2-7; 11 bases align to TRBD2. Germline CDR1 reads SSHAT; CDR2 reads FNYEAQ (reference sequence). Trimming took 5 bases from V and 6 from J; bases not matched to a gene: 6. The CDR3 sequence is 14 residues long. In DNA form, the CDR3 reads TGTGCCAGCAGCCGGGGGACTAGCGGAGGCGAGCAGTACTTC. Protein sequence: CASSRGTSGGEQYF.

V gene TRBV20-1 combines with J gene TRBJ2-7, with 8 bases that match TRBD2. After removal of 3 bases from V and 0 bases from J, the junction contained 7 bases not matched to a gene. The CDR3 totals 15 residues. Germline V lookup: CDR1 DFQATT, CDR2 SNEGSKA (reference sequence). In nucleotides, the CDR3 is TGCAGTGCTAGTTCGGTAGCGGGGTCCTCCTACGAGCAGTACTTC. This encodes CSASSVAGSSYEQYF.

The V gene is TRBV3-1 (or the pseudogene TRBV3-2), the J gene TRBJ2-3, with D possibly TRBD1 on 6 matching bases. This CDR3 contains 17 residues. CDR1 and CDR2 from the germline V gene are LGHDT and YNNKEL (reference sequence). Deletions cut 0 bases from V and 0 bases from J, with 13 bases between. CDR3 nucleotides: TGTGCCAGCAGCCAAGAGCAAACGGGACACAGCACAGATACGCAGTATTTT. Its translation is CASSQEQTGHSTDTQYF.

The sample holds one count of this clone. A junction boundary mismatches the germline segment, possibly from a read error. This chain links TRBV19 with TRBJ2-5, with unresolved D. Germline loops: CDR1 LNHDA, CDR2 SQIVND (reference sequence). The CDR3 runs to 14 residues. The CDR3 reads CASSIVAGQDTQYF. The CDR3 DNA is TGTGCCAGTAGTATAGTGGCAGGCCAAGATACCCAGTACTTC.

The chain employs TRBV7-9 and TRBJ1-3, with 7 bases fitting TRBD1. V lost 5 bases and J lost 2; bases outside the gene matches: 9. This CDR3 has 16 amino acids. Germline-derived CDR1 and CDR2 are SEHNR and FQNEAQ (reference sequence). The CDR3 coding sequence is TGTGCCAGCAGCGCAACCGGGACAGTGACTGGAAACACCATATATTTT. Protein sequence: CASSATGTVTGNTIYF.

The chain carries TRBV9 and TRBJ1-2; TRBD1 aligns across 11 bases. Germline loops: CDR1 SGDLS, CDR2 YYNGEE. The CDR3 extends over 14 amino acids. The J segment lost 7 bases and the V segment lost 4 bases, leaving 6 bases of the junction unmatched. In DNA, the CDR3 is TGTGCCAGCAGCCCCCGGACAGGGGGCAGTGGCTACACCTTC. Its protein product is CASSPRTGGSGYTF.

This clone has only one observation. The chain carries TRBV10-3 and TRBJ1-2; TRBD1 agrees at 7 bases. V shed 0 bases, J shed 6 bases, and the junction held 4 bases outside the gene matches. This CDR3 contains 14 residues. Germline lookup yields CDR1 ENHRY and CDR2 SYGVKD. The chain's CDR3 is CAISESGRGDGYTF. In DNA, the CDR3 is TGTGCCATCAGTGAGTCCGGCAGGGGGGATGGCTACACCTTC.

The CDR3: CASSPETAYNSPLHF. CDR3 sequence (DNA): TGTGCCAGCTCACCAGAGACAGCTTATAATTCACCCCTCCACTTT. The V call is TRBV18, the J call TRBJ1-6; TRBD1 might be the D (5 bases). Trimming took off 2 bases at V and 4 bases at J, with 9 bases between the two ends. Germline CDR1 reads KGHSH; CDR2 reads LQKENI. The CDR3 has 15 residues.